This TCR beta chain comes out of a study of blood T cell repertoires in COVID-19. Background on the study: Acute and convalescent COVID-19 specimens originated in the United States, Italy and Spain. From T cells, B-cell-depleted T cells, or PBMCs came the material, which was cDNA or gDNA.

In this sample, this clone turned up once. Authors' methods: Quantification of nucleated cells was approximated via reference gene primer amplification. Measured with immunoSEQ multiplex PCR; TCRdb has only the in-frame clones, and not every one. The V and J calls and clone size come from that table; D and trimming were worked out from the DNA. The data contain over 100,000 clones, more than 85% of them singletons. The receptor's source is a man aged 18 to 30 with acute or convalescent COVID-19. Input material: peripheral blood.

This chain's CDR3 is CASSENRVIRGYTF. CDR3 DNA: TGTGCCAGCAGTGAAAACAGGGTAATTCGTGGCTACACCTTC. This rearrangement joins TRBV2 to TRBJ1-2, with D perhaps TRBD1 (6 bases). Germline values: CDR1 SNHLY, CDR2 FYNNEI. This CDR3 contains 14 residues. V lost 2 bases and J 7 bases, leaving 14 bases between the germline ends.